Below are 8 T cell receptor beta chains sequenced from a single sample in a study of regulatory T cells in long-lasting Graves disease (TCRdb year 2021). Per the publication, the time point label means: persistent/refractory GD, antithyroid drugs over 5 years with positive TRAb. For both TCR sequencing and RNA sequencing, RNA was extracted from PBMCs in TRIzol. The library relied on multiplex PCR. The run used an Illumina HiSeq 4000. iRepertoire HTBI primers and Arm-PCR amplification of CDR3 regions were used to construct TCR beta libraries. TCRdb ran its own pipeline on the public reads, namely fastp trimming at Q25 and MiXCR clone calling, and kept in-frame beta chains. A single entry per CDR3 protein holds the most common genes and DNA from its merged rows. This sample has over 250,000 distinct CDR3 sequences in its table, and approximately 20% of those were observed once. 45% to 70% of the sample lies in the top ten.

The source was peripheral blood mononuclear cells (PBMCs), collected when the disease was refractory, from a patient treated with antithyroid drugs. The receptor source for this set is a female donor with Graves disease.

In this sample, this clonotype turned up many times. The CDR3 coding sequence is TGTGCCAGCAGTGTGGGGGCCACGAACACTGAAGCTTTCTTT. Amino acids: CASSVGATNTEAFF. The rearrangement joins TRBV12-3 or TRBV12-4 to TRBJ1-1; weak D call: TRBD1 (6 bases). V lost 5 bases and J lost 1, with 11 bases in between. This CDR3 contains 14 residues.

In the case of this clonotype: A much larger clonotype is one base distant, so this may be a read error. The genes are TRBV28 and TRBJ1-2, with D unclear. The germline V gene encodes CDR1 MDHEN and CDR2 SYDVKM. This CDR3 has 15 amino acids. The chain's CDR3 is CASSPPTKVDYGYAF. The CDR3 DNA reads as TGTGCCAGCAGCCCTCCGACGAAGGTGGACTATGGCTACGCCTTC.

At least ten counts were recorded for this clonotype. The CDR3 nucleotides are TGTGCCAGCTCACCACAGCGACTAGCGGTTTCCTACGAGCAGTACTTC. Protein product: CASSPQRLAVSYEQYF. The rearrangement links TRBV18 to TRBJ2-7, with 9 bases fitting TRBD2. The trim removed 1 base at V and 1 base at J, leaving 5 bases unmatched. Germline V gene sequence: CDR1 KGHSH, CDR2 LQKENI. This CDR3 region has 16 residues.

Ten or more counts support this clonotype. The V call is TRBV6-2 or TRBV6-3, the J call TRBJ2-7; 9 bases are shared with TRBD2. CDR1 is MNHEY and CDR2 is SVGEGT in the germline V gene. Trimming removed 9 bases from V and 3 bases from J; junction bases left unmatched: 12. CDR3 length equals 15 residues. The CDR3 loop is CASEEVAGGDYEQYF. CDR3 coding DNA: TGTGCCAGTGAAGAGGTTGCGGGAGGGGACTACGAGCAGTACTTC.

This clonotype was observed at least ten times. The J gene is TRBJ1-2, the V gene TRBV6-1; D ambiguous. This CDR3 spans 11 amino acids. Germline V gene lookup returns CDR1 MNHNS and CDR2 SASEGT. Trimming left V 6 bases short and J 5 bases short, with 7 bases between. The CDR3 loop reads CASRDAYGYTF. The CDR3 nucleotides read TGTGCCAGCAGGGACGCTTATGGCTACACCTTC.

This clonotype was seen at least ten times. The chain carries TRBV12-3 or TRBV12-4 and TRBJ1-5; D is possibly TRBD1 (6 bases). The germline V and J ends were trimmed by 2 bases and 1 base, with 9 bases remaining between them. This CDR3 has 15 amino acids. CDR3 bases: TGTGCCAGCAGTTTAAGGGGGATGAGCAATCAGCCCCAGCATTTT. Protein product: CASSLRGMSNQPQHF.

The rearrangement joins TRBV7-8 to TRBJ2-2; perhaps TRBD2 as D (6 bases). The ends were cut back, 6 bases at V and 8 bases at J, with 16 bases in the middle. The CDR3 sequence is 14 residues long. Germline CDR1 is SGHVS and CDR2 is FQNEAQ. The CDR3 region is CASSFLRGGGELFF. The CDR3 nucleotides are TGTGCCAGCAGTTTCTTGCGGGGAGGAGGGGAGCTGTTTTTT.

This clonotype showed up just a few times. A read error may produce the germline difference seen at one junction end. The rearrangement joins TRBV11-2 to TRBJ2-7; D is unclear. The CDR3 covers 13 residues. Germline V lookup: CDR1 SGHAT, CDR2 FQNNGV. CDR3 in amino acids: CASSLVFEYERYF. DNA for the CDR3: TGTGCCAGCAGCTTAGTTTTCGAGTACGAGCGGTACTTC.